Listed below are T cell receptor beta chains from one sample, sequenced in a study of blood T cell repertoires in COVID-19. Repertoires were generated with immunoSEQ multiplex PCR, while TCRdb's copy carries only in-frame clones and drops some. The sample lists roughly 51,000 clones, roughly nine tenths seen once, with about 7% in the top ten. Sequencing used peripheral blood. All receptors derive from a woman aged 60-75 years with active or convalescent COVID-19. The CDR3 runs from the conserved cysteine through the conserved F or W. D genes are given only for firm matches. The size entry is marked missing in some rows and otherwise reads once, few, many or a size class.

cdr3_aa: CASSSVMRGGRFF; cdr3_nt: TGTGCCAGCAGTTCGGTCATGCGGGGGGGCCGGTTCTTC; v_call: TRBV12-3/TRBV12-4; j_call: TRBJ2-1; d_call: TRBD2; clone_size: NA
cdr3_aa: CASSQKIVQREWDKNIQYF; cdr3_nt: TGTGCCAGCAGCCAAAAAATCGTACAGCGGGAGTGGGACAAAAACATTCAGTACTTC; v_call: TRBV11-2; j_call: TRBJ2-4; d_call: TRBD2; clone_size: NA
cdr3_aa: CASRDRYYGYTF; cdr3_nt: TGTGCCAGCAGAGACAGGTACTATGGCTACACCTTC; v_call: TRBV27; j_call: TRBJ1-2; d_call: NA; clone_size: NA
cdr3_aa: CAWRKAGPEAFF; cdr3_nt: TGTGCCTGGAGGAAGGCGGGCCCTGAAGCTTTCTTT; v_call: TRBV30; j_call: TRBJ1-1; d_call: NA; clone_size: NA
cdr3_aa: CASSLRAHGGYTF; cdr3_nt: TGTGCCAGCAGCCTGCGAGCGCATGGGGGCTACACCTTC; v_call: TRBV6-5; j_call: TRBJ1-2; d_call: NA; clone_size: NA
cdr3_aa: CASSLGLTGTEAFF; cdr3_nt: TGCGCCAGCAGCTTGGGTCTGACAGGGACTGAAGCTTTCTTT; v_call: TRBV5-1; j_call: TRBJ1-1; d_call: TRBD1; clone_size: NA
cdr3_aa: CASRYGDSTDTQYF; cdr3_nt: TGCGCCAGCAGGTACGGAGATAGCACAGATACGCAGTATTTT; v_call: TRBV5-1; j_call: TRBJ2-3; d_call: NA; clone_size: NA
cdr3_aa: CASSLVRDNEQFF; cdr3_nt: TGTGCCAGCAGCTTAGTGAGGGACAATGAGCAGTTCTTC; v_call: TRBV11-2; j_call: TRBJ2-1; d_call: NA; clone_size: NA
cdr3_aa: CATSDPGGADEKLFF; cdr3_nt: TGTGCCACCAGTGACCCAGGGGGCGCCGATGAAAAACTGTTTTTT; v_call: TRBV24-1; j_call: TRBJ1-4; d_call: TRBD1; clone_size: NA
cdr3_aa: CASSLRGIRNTIYF; cdr3_nt: TGTGCCAGCAGCTTGCGAGGGATAAGAAACACCATATATTTT; v_call: TRBV5-8; j_call: TRBJ1-3; d_call: NA; clone_size: NA
cdr3_aa: CASTQGALGGYTF; cdr3_nt: TGTGCCAGCACACAGGGGGCGCTTGGTGGCTACACCTTC; v_call: TRBV25-1; j_call: TRBJ1-2; d_call: TRBD1; clone_size: NA
cdr3_aa: CASSTFGDTEAFF; cdr3_nt: TGTGCCAGTAGTACCTTCGGGGACACTGAAGCTTTCTTT; v_call: TRBV19; j_call: TRBJ1-1; d_call: NA; clone_size: few
cdr3_aa: CASSLRSEQFF; cdr3_nt: TGTGCCAGCAGTTTAAGGAGTGAGCAGTTCTTC; v_call: TRBV28; j_call: TRBJ2-1; d_call: NA; clone_size: NA
cdr3_aa: CASSGAGAYEQYF; cdr3_nt: TGTGCCAGCTCCGGGGCAGGGGCCTACGAGCAGTACTTC; v_call: TRBV28; j_call: TRBJ2-7; d_call: NA; clone_size: NA
cdr3_aa: CASSWIAGTSSYNEQFF; cdr3_nt: TGTGCCAGCAGCTGGATCGCCGGGACTAGCTCCTACAATGAGCAGTTCTTC; v_call: TRBV5-4; j_call: TRBJ2-1; d_call: TRBD2; clone_size: NA
cdr3_aa: CASSYPLTGVAQPQHF; cdr3_nt: TGTGCCAGCAGTTACCCCTTAACAGGGGTCGCCCAGCCCCAGCATTTT; v_call: TRBV6-6; j_call: TRBJ1-5; d_call: TRBD1; clone_size: NA
cdr3_aa: CATSSGVLQPQHF; cdr3_nt: TGTGCCACCAGCAGCGGGGTTCTCCAGCCCCAGCATTTT; v_call: TRBV15; j_call: TRBJ1-5; d_call: NA; clone_size: NA
cdr3_aa: CASSVRTGVNSPLHF; cdr3_nt: TGTGCCAGCAGCGTCCGGACCGGGGTTAATTCACCCCTCCACTTT; v_call: TRBV9; j_call: TRBJ1-6; d_call: NA; clone_size: NA
cdr3_aa: CAFTSGTGGETQYF; cdr3_nt: TGTGCCTTTACTAGCGGAACAGGCGGGGAGACCCAGTACTTC; v_call: TRBV30; j_call: TRBJ2-5; d_call: TRBD2; clone_size: NA
cdr3_aa: CASSLARGDGYTF; cdr3_nt: TGTGCCAGCAGCTTGGCTCGGGGGGATGGCTACACCTTC; v_call: TRBV5-4; j_call: TRBJ1-2; d_call: NA; clone_size: NA
cdr3_aa: CASSPTDRLNTEAFF; cdr3_nt: TGTGCCAGCAGTCCGACCGACAGACTGAACACTGAAGCTTTCTTT; v_call: TRBV28; j_call: TRBJ1-1; d_call: NA; clone_size: NA
cdr3_aa: CASSYSAVNTEAFF; cdr3_nt: TGTGCCAGCAGTTACTCGGCAGTGAACACTGAAGCTTTCTTT; v_call: TRBV6-2/TRBV6-3; j_call: TRBJ1-1; d_call: NA; clone_size: NA
cdr3_aa: CASSLGTGDTEAFF; cdr3_nt: TGTGCCAGCAGCTTAGGGACAGGGGACACTGAAGCTTTCTTT; v_call: TRBV7-2; j_call: TRBJ1-1; d_call: TRBD1; clone_size: once
cdr3_aa: CASSSGLATQYF; cdr3_nt: TGTGCCAGCAGCTCAGGACTAGCGACGCAGTATTTT; v_call: TRBV11-1; j_call: TRBJ2-3; d_call: TRBD2; clone_size: NA
cdr3_aa: CASQGGPNNGEQYF; cdr3_nt: TGCGCCAGCCAGGGGGGACCAAACAACGGGGAGCAGTACTTC; v_call: TRBV10-2; j_call: TRBJ2-7; d_call: NA; clone_size: NA
cdr3_aa: CASSLGADTEAFF; cdr3_nt: TGTGCCAGCAGCTTGGGGGCAGACACTGAAGCTTTCTTT; v_call: TRBV11-2; j_call: TRBJ1-1; d_call: NA; clone_size: NA
cdr3_aa: CASSRDSAGNSPLHF; cdr3_nt: TGTGCCAGCAGCCGGGACAGCGCCGGTAATTCACCCCTCCACTTT; v_call: TRBV5-4; j_call: TRBJ1-6; d_call: TRBD1; clone_size: NA
cdr3_aa: CASSVEAGGPGYEQYF; cdr3_nt: TGTGCCAGCAGCGTAGAGGCGGGGGGGCCTGGATACGAGCAGTACTTC; v_call: TRBV9; j_call: TRBJ2-7; d_call: TRBD2; clone_size: NA
cdr3_aa: CASAETGNTIYF; cdr3_nt: TGTGCCAGCGCGGAGACTGGAAACACCATATATTTT; v_call: TRBV3-1/TRBV3-2; j_call: TRBJ1-3; d_call: NA; clone_size: NA
cdr3_aa: CASSFSGNTEAFF; cdr3_nt: TGTGCCAGCAGCTTCTCGGGGAACACTGAAGCTTTCTTT; v_call: TRBV11-3; j_call: TRBJ1-1; d_call: NA; clone_size: NA
cdr3_aa: CASSLEGRLRDGYTF; cdr3_nt: TGTGCCAGCAGCTTGGAGGGGCGTTTAAGGGATGGCTACACCTTC; v_call: TRBV5-8; j_call: TRBJ1-2; d_call: NA; clone_size: NA